The 18 T cell receptor beta chains presented below share a single source sample, sequenced in a study of Ad26.COV2.S vaccination and SARS-CoV-2 variants. This table comes from immunoSEQ multiplex PCR, and its TCRdb copy is limited to in-frame clones, with some not included. The sample consists of about 350,000 clones, around 86% of them appearing once. Treatment in this sample: some 19 received Ad26.COV2.S at low or high dose, single or two shots; roughly five received placebo; per-sample allocation not given. Each sample was drawn 63 days after the first injection (of vaccine or placebo). The sample in question was peripheral blood, obtained in a trial of Ad26.COV2.S vaccine versus placebo. These receptors were obtained from a person between 18 and 65 years old who received the Ad26.COV2.S COVID-19 vaccine or a placebo.

This clone was detected a few times. The CDR3 here is CASSQEGRGSPLHF. The CDR3 nucleotides are TGTGCCAGCAGCCAAGAAGGTAGGGGATCACCCCTCCACTTT. The chain couples TRBV4-2 to TRBJ1-6; D perhaps matches TRBD1 (5 bases). CDR3 length: 14 residues. The germline V gene encodes CDR1 LGHNA and CDR2 YNFKEQ. Trimming left V 0 bases short and J 10 bases short, with 10 bases between.

The genes are TRBV5-6 and TRBJ2-1; 8 bases are a match to TRBD2. Germline assignment: CDR1 SGHDT and CDR2 YYEEEE. V shed 4 bases, J shed 4 bases, and the junction held 7 bases outside the gene matches. The CDR3 is 15 amino acids. DNA of the CDR3: TGTGCCAGCAGCGTTCGCGGGGGGATATACAATGAGCAGTTCTTC. It codes for CASSVRGGIYNEQFF.

CDR3 residues: CASSHRSGTEAFF. The CDR3 bases are TGTGCCAGCAGCCATAGAAGTGGGACTGAAGCTTTCTTT. This chain joins TRBV11-3 and TRBJ1-1; unclear D gene. Looked up from germline, CDR1 is SGHNT and CDR2 is YENEEA. V shed 5 bases and J shed 5 bases, with 12 bases lying between them. This CDR3 comprises 13 residues.

The chain combines TRBV12-3 or TRBV12-4 with TRBJ1-1; D gene uncertain. This CDR3 region has 13 residues. V was pared by 8 bases and J by 1 base, with 11 bases between. CDR3 protein: CASSSGPNTEAFF. The CDR3, as DNA: TGTGCCAGCTCCTCCGGGCCGAACACTGAAGCTTTCTTT.

V gene TRBV5-3 combines with J gene TRBJ1-5; D is undetermined. TRBV5-3 is reported as an ORF; its role is uncertain. The CDR3 runs 11 residues. V lost 3 bases to trimming and J lost 11 bases, with 9 bases between them. CDR3 loop: CARSSHRTQHF. The CDR3 bases are TGTGCCAGAAGCTCTCACCGTACCCAGCATTTT.

CDR3: CASSEYILAGGPDTQYF. The CDR3 coding sequence is TGTGCCAGCAGTGAATATATTCTAGCGGGGGGGCCAGATACGCAGTATTTT. The V and J genes are TRBV25-1 and TRBJ2-3; 12 bases are a match to TRBD2. Germline V gene lookup returns CDR1 MGHDK and CDR2 SYGVNS. Unmatched junction bases numbered 5, after V lost 0 bases and J lost 4 bases. This CDR3 spans 17 amino acids.

V usage is TRBV6-6 and J usage is TRBJ1-6; perhaps TRBD1 as D (5 bases). The CDR3 covers 15 residues. V was cut by 7 bases and J by 1 base, with 11 bases left in between. The germline CDR1 and CDR2 sequences are MNHNY and SVGAGI (reference sequence). The CDR3, as DNA: TGTGCCAGCATAATTGGGGGTTCCTATAATTCACCCCTCCACTTT. Translating it yields CASIIGGSYNSPLHF.

This chain links TRBV30 with TRBJ1-2, with D tentatively TRBD1 (5 bases). Germline-derived CDR1 and CDR2 are GTSNPN and SVGIG (reference sequence). The CDR3 sequence is 13 residues long. V was cut by 0 bases and J by 3 bases, with 8 bases left in between. CDR3 bases: TGTGCCTGGAGTGTCATAGGGGACTATGGCTACACCTTC. Its translation: CAWSVIGDYGYTF.

The chain uses TRBV13 and TRBJ2-3, with D perhaps TRBD1 (5 bases). The V gene lost 5 bases and the J gene lost 2 bases, with 8 bases spanning the gap. Germline CDR1 is PRHDT and CDR2 is FYEKMQ (reference sequence). The CDR3 has 13 residues. CDR3 loop: CASSATDTDTQYF. The CDR3 DNA reads TGTGCCAGCAGCGCGACAGACACAGATACGCAGTATTTT.

This clone has more than one count but fewer than ten. The gene calls are TRBV9 and TRBJ1-6; D may be TRBD1 (5 bases). Germline V lookup: CDR1 SGDLS, CDR2 YYNGEE. V lost 2 bases, J lost 1 base, and 10 bases lay in between. The CDR3 spans 16 residues. The CDR3 loop reads CASSVGRESYNSPLHF. The CDR3 bases are TGTGCCAGCAGCGTTGGCAGGGAGTCCTATAATTCACCCCTCCACTTT.

The V gene is TRBV20-1, the J gene TRBJ1-2; maybe TRBD1 (5 bases). Germline CDR1 and CDR2: DFQATT and SNEGSKA (reference sequence). V was cut by 3 bases and J by 4 bases, with 6 bases left in between. CDR3 length equals 11 residues. CDR3 amino acids: CSARTAYGYTF. DNA of the CDR3: TGCAGTGCTAGGACAGCCTATGGCTACACCTTC.

The chain couples TRBV4-3 to TRBJ1-1; D perhaps matches TRBD1 (6 bases). The germline gives CDR1 LGHNA, CDR2 YSLEER. This CDR3 region has 15 residues. The ends were cut back, 0 bases at V and 5 bases at J, with 13 bases in the middle. Here the CDR3 reads CASSQDRGGHTEAFF. In DNA, the CDR3 is TGCGCCAGCAGCCAAGATCGAGGGGGGCATACTGAAGCTTTCTTT.

V gene TRBV18 combines with J gene TRBJ1-3, with D maybe TRBD1 (6 bases). The germline V gene has CDR1 KGHSH and CDR2 LQKENI. The V gene lost 3 bases and the J gene lost 3 bases, with 18 bases spanning the gap. The CDR3 sequence is 17 residues long. CDR3 DNA sequence: TGTGCCAGCTCACCGCCGACAGGCGTTCCTTTTGGAAACACCATATATTTT. Its translation: CASSPPTGVPFGNTIYF.

This sequence joins TRBV6-2 or TRBV6-3 and TRBJ1-1; weak D call: TRBD1 (6 bases). The CDR3 extends over 14 amino acids. Trimming removed 5 bases at V and 3 bases at J, with 13 bases between. Germline lookup yields CDR1 MNHEY and CDR2 SVGEGT. The chain's CDR3 is CASSRTGLDTEAFF. CDR3 in DNA: TGTGCCAGCAGTCGAACAGGGCTTGACACTGAAGCTTTCTTT.

The gene calls are TRBV19 and TRBJ2-7; the D gene is possibly TRBD1 (6 bases). Looked up from germline, CDR1 is LNHDA and CDR2 is SQIVND (reference sequence). Deletions cut 3 bases from V and 0 bases from J, with 18 bases between. CDR3 length equals 17 residues. CDR3 in amino acids: CASSMPGDPRSSYEQYF. CDR3 in DNA: TGTGCCAGTAGTATGCCAGGGGACCCCCGGAGCTCCTACGAGCAGTACTTC.

The rearrangement joins TRBV5-8 to TRBJ2-7, with 7 bases lining up with TRBD1. Germline V gene data show CDR1 as SGHTS and CDR2 as YDEGEE. This CDR3 has 15 amino acids. The junction had 10 bases not matched to a gene; V was cut back by 4 bases and J by 3 bases. The CDR3 here is CASSPGLRQGYEQYF. CDR3 sequence (DNA): TGTGCCAGCAGCCCGGGATTAAGACAGGGCTACGAGCAGTACTTC.

This sequence joins TRBV6-5 and TRBJ2-1; 11 bases are shared with TRBD2. Germline V gene sequence: CDR1 MNHEY, CDR2 SVGAGI. V was clipped by 2 bases and J by 7 bases; unmatched bases: 7. CDR3 length equals 16 residues. This CDR3 reads CASSYGASGGSNEQFF. As DNA, the CDR3 is TGTGCCAGCAGTTACGGGGCTAGCGGGGGGTCGAATGAGCAGTTCTTC.

This sequence joins TRBV7-2 and TRBJ2-6, with no clear D. The length of the CDR3 is 13 residues. V was pared by 3 bases and J by 0 bases, with 0 bases between. Germline lookup yields CDR1 SGHTA and CDR2 FQGNSA. This CDR3 reads CASSFSGANVLTF. DNA for the CDR3: TGTGCCAGCAGCTTCTCTGGGGCCAACGTCCTGACTTTC. The full variable domain, its missing parts supplied by reference TRBV7-2 and TRBJ2-6, is GAGVSQSPSNKVTEKGKDVELRCDPISGHTALYWYRQSLGQGLEFLIYFQGNSAPDKSGLPSDRFSAERTGGSVSTLTIQRTQQEDSAVYLCASSFSGANVLTFGAGSRLTVL.